The 13 T cell receptor beta chains given below trace back to one sample, sequenced in a study of shared clonotypes between healthy human individuals. Repertoires were generated with immunoSEQ multiplex PCR, while TCRdb's copy carries only in-frame clones and drops some. The sample shows 500,000 to 650,000 clones, around 78% of them seen only once. The sample taken for sequencing was PBMCs. All receptors derive from a woman between 40 and 55 years old in good health. Some clones in this sample may be carry-over from other donors' samples.

The rearrangement links TRBV6-1 to TRBJ1-1; 7 bases agree with TRBD1. There are 15 residues in the CDR3. The germline V gene has CDR1 MNHNS and CDR2 SASEGT. V dropped 8 bases and J dropped 5; count of bases not matched to a gene: 14. CDR3 nucleotides: TGTGCCAGCGAGGCCGAGGGGAGGGGGCAGACTGAAGCTTTCTTT. Encoded protein: CASEAEGRGQTEAFF.

V usage is TRBV5-6 and J usage is TRBJ2-7; a weak D match, TRBD2 (5 bases). The germline V and J ends were trimmed by 1 base and 4 bases, with 6 bases remaining between them. CDR3 length: 12 amino acids. CDR1 and CDR2 (germline): SGHDT, YYEEEE. DNA for the CDR3: TGTGCCAGCAGCTTGCGGGGATACGAGCAGTACTTC. It codes for CASSLRGYEQYF.

This clone has a single count. In the same sample, other DNA sequences code for this CDR3. V gene TRBV7-2 combines with J gene TRBJ1-2; 9 nucleotides agree with TRBD1. V trimming: 4 bases; J trimming: 5 bases; junction bases outside the gene matches: 2. Germline CDR1 SGHTA, CDR2 FQGNSA. CDR3 size: 13 residues. CDR3 sequence (DNA): TGTGCCAGCAGCTCCGGACAGGGGTATGGCTACACCTTC. Its translation: CASSSGQGYGYTF.

J is TRBJ1-4 and V is TRBV7-9, with a tentative D call TRBD1 (5 bases). V was shortened by 6 bases and J by 5 bases, with 16 bases between the two germline ends. Germline lookup yields CDR1 SEHNR and CDR2 FQNEAQ (reference sequence). This CDR3 region has 15 residues. Here the CDR3 reads CASRAPGRTNEKLFF. The CDR3 DNA reads TGTGCCAGCAGAGCCCCGGGACGGACAAATGAAAAACTGTTTTTT.

The V call is TRBV28, the J call TRBJ1-5; D possibly corresponds to TRBD1 (6 bases). V was pared by 6 bases and J by 6 bases, with 9 bases between. This CDR3 region has 12 residues. From germline, CDR1 is MDHEN and CDR2 SYDVKM. The CDR3 region is CASSRGTQPQHF. For the CDR3, the DNA is TGTGCCAGCAGCAGGGGTACTCAGCCCCAGCATTTT. The full variable domain, with the rest looked up from reference TRBV28 and TRBJ1-5, is DVKVTQSSRYLVKRTGEKVFLECVQDMDHENMFWYRQDPGLGLRLIYFSYDVKMKEKGDIPEGYSVSREKKERFSLILESASTNQTSMYLCASSRGTQPQHFGDGTRLSIL.

This sequence joins TRBV15 and TRBJ1-1, with a possible D match to TRBD1 (5 bases). The CDR3 length is 15 residues. Germline CDR1 reads LNHNV; CDR2 reads YYDKDF (reference sequence). V lost 3 bases and J lost 4, with 15 bases in between. CDR3 coding DNA: TGTGCCACCAGCAGTAGAGGGCAGGGTAGCACTGAAGCTTTCTTT. Amino acids: CATSSRGQGSTEAFF. The full variable domain, in which reference TRBV15 and TRBJ1-1 provide the parts outside the CDR3, is DAMVIQNPRYQVTQFGKPVTLSCSQTLNHNVMYWYQQKSSQAPKLLFHYYDKDFNNEADTPDNFQSRRPNTSFCFLDIRSPGLGDTAMYLCATSSRGQGSTEAFFGQGTRLTVV.

The chain carries TRBV5-6 and TRBJ2-2; 12 positions agree with TRBD1. The germline gives CDR1 SGHDT, CDR2 YYEEEE. With 2 bases clipped from V and 6 bases from J, the junction kept 14 bases outside the gene matches. The CDR3 spans 19 residues. CDR3 protein: CASSFIPGTGGSRAGELFF. The CDR3 coding sequence is TGTGCCAGCAGCTTTATTCCCGGGACAGGGGGCTCTAGGGCCGGGGAGCTGTTTTTT.

The genes are TRBV27 and TRBJ1-2; D is uncertain. Deletions cut 4 bases from V and 8 bases from J, with 17 bases between. This CDR3 has 14 residues. Germline CDR1 reads MNHEY; CDR2 reads SMNVEV (reference sequence). For the CDR3, the DNA is TGTGCCAGCAGTTCGACTGCAGCCTGGGAAGGCTACACCTTC. Protein product: CASSSTAAWEGYTF.

For the CDR3, the DNA is TGTGCCAGCAGCTCGACCAACCAAGAGACCCAGTACTTC. It specifies CASSSTNQETQYF. The rearrangement links TRBV7-2 to TRBJ2-5; D uncertain. Looked up from germline, CDR1 is SGHTA and CDR2 is FQGNSA. The ends were cut back, 4 bases at V and 0 bases at J, with 6 bases in the middle. CDR3 length equals 13 residues. Using reference TRBV7-2 and TRBJ2-5 for the parts outside the CDR3, the full variable domain is GAGVSQSPSNKVTEKGKDVELRCDPISGHTALYWYRQSLGQGLEFLIYFQGNSAPDKSGLPSDRFSAERTGGSVSTLTIQRTQQEDSAVYLCASSSTNQETQYFGPGTRLLVL.

The J gene is TRBJ2-7, the V gene TRBV28, with 10 positions matching TRBD2. J was trimmed by 9 bases and V by 1 base; bases with no gene match: 6. This CDR3 is 14 amino acids long. CDR1 and CDR2 from the germline V gene are MDHEN and SYDVKM. The DNA of the CDR3 is TGTGCCAGCAGTTTATCTGGGACTAGCGAGTTGCAGTACTTC. Translating it yields CASSLSGTSELQYF.

This clone was recorded only once. The J gene is TRBJ2-7, the V gene TRBV5-1, with D possibly matching TRBD2 (5 bases). Germline V gene data show CDR1 as SGHRS and CDR2 as YFSETQ. Deletions cut 3 bases from V and 5 bases from J, with 15 bases between. The CDR3 covers 14 residues. For the CDR3, the DNA is TGCGCCAGCAGCTCCGAGGGCCCCGCCCACGAGCAGTACTTC. Protein: CASSSEGPAHEQYF.

The chain carries TRBV7-9 and TRBJ2-2, with 8 bases that match TRBD2. V was pared by 5 bases and J by 1 base, with 6 bases of the junction left unmatched. This CDR3 has 16 amino acids. CDR1 and CDR2 (germline): SEHNR, FQNEAQ (reference sequence). The CDR3 DNA is TGTGCCAGCAGCCCCCGGGGGGGGGAGAACACCGGGGAGCTGTTTTTT. Protein sequence: CASSPRGGENTGELFF. Combining the CDR3 with reference TRBV7-9 and TRBJ2-2 gives the whole variable domain DTGVSQNPRHKITKRGQNVTFRCDPISEHNRLYWYRQTLGQGPEFLTYFQNEAQLEKSRLLSDRFSAERPKGSFSTLEIQRTEQGDSAMYLCASSPRGGENTGELFFGEGSRLTVL.

V gene TRBV19 combines with J gene TRBJ1-5; 11 nucleotides agree with TRBD1. CDR1 and CDR2 (germline): LNHDA, SQIVND (reference sequence). With 1 base clipped from V and 10 bases from J, the junction kept 9 bases outside the gene matches. The CDR3 length is 16 residues. The CDR3 DNA is TGTGCCAGTAGTATAGTTGGACAGGGGGCTCCAATTCCCCAGCATTTT. This sequence encodes CASSIVGQGAPIPQHF.